Presented here are 27 T cell receptor beta chains from one specimen sequenced in a study of cytomegalovirus exposure and HLA in healthy donors. The PCR contained 60 Vbeta and 13 Jbeta primers. Sequenced by immunoSEQ multiplex PCR; TCRdb stores in-frame clones only, minus some. The table shows around 150,000 clones, with around 84% occurring only once. Sequencing was carried out using PBMCs. The receptors were sampled from a man between 18 and 29 years old in good health and CMV-seronegative.

About this clone: The identical CDR3 is also encoded by other nucleotide sequences in the sample. The chain combines TRBV7-9 with TRBJ1-1; D gene uncertain. The germline V gene has CDR1 SEHNR and CDR2 FQNEAQ (reference sequence). Trimming pared 5 bases from V and 6 bases from J, leaving 10 bases between. This CDR3 has 12 amino acids. The CDR3 DNA sequence: TGTGCCAGCAGCCCAAGCACGTCTGAAGCTTTCTTT. It codes for CASSPSTSEAFF.

V and J are TRBV5-1 and TRBJ2-3; D is perhaps TRBD1 (6 bases). V shed 0 bases and J shed 3 bases, with 11 bases lying between them. This CDR3 is 15 amino acids long. In germline, CDR1 is SGHRS, CDR2 YFSETQ. CDR3 DNA: TGCGCCAGCAGCTTGGAACTAGGGGGAACAGATACGCAGTATTTT. It yields the protein CASSLELGGTDTQYF.

This rearrangement joins TRBV19 to TRBJ2-7, with 7 bases matching TRBD1. The V gene's germline CDR1 is LNHDA and CDR2 SQIVND (reference sequence). After removal of 5 bases from V and 5 bases from J, the junction contained 15 bases not matched to a gene. CDR3 length: 16 residues. The CDR3 region is CASSPHRDRGNDEQYF. In DNA form, the CDR3 reads TGTGCCAGTAGTCCACACCGGGACAGAGGTAACGACGAGCAGTACTTC.

This chain uses TRBV19 with TRBJ1-5; D is possibly TRBD1 (5 bases). Germline CDR1 LNHDA, CDR2 SQIVND (reference sequence). V shed 2 bases and J shed 1 base, with 9 bases lying between them. The CDR3 is 15 residues long. Here the CDR3 reads CASSIPGRSNQPQHF. The DNA of the CDR3 is TGTGCCAGTAGTATACCAGGGCGAAGCAATCAGCCCCAGCATTTT. The full variable domain, in which reference TRBV19 and TRBJ1-5 provide the parts outside the CDR3, is DGGITQSPKYLFRKEGQNVTLSCEQNLNHDAMYWYRQDPGQGLRLIYYSQIVNDFQKGDIAEGYSVSREKKESFPLTVTSAQKNPTAFYLCASSIPGRSNQPQHFGDGTRLSIL.

Only a few counts were recorded for this clone. The V gene is TRBV5-1, the J gene TRBJ2-3; D possibly corresponds to TRBD1 (5 bases). Trimming shortened V by 4 bases and J by 7 bases, and 10 bases separated the two germline ends. The length of the CDR3 is 12 residues. CDR1 and CDR2 (germline): SGHRS, YFSETQ. In DNA form, the CDR3 reads TGCGCCAGCAGCCGCCCAGGGAATACGCAGTATTTT. This codes for CASSRPGNTQYF.

V usage is TRBV25-1 and J usage is TRBJ2-1; a weak D match, TRBD1 (6 bases). Germline V gene data show CDR1 as MGHDK and CDR2 as SYGVNS. The CDR3 length is 15 residues. The V and J ends lost 4 bases and 0 bases respectively, with 10 bases between them. The CDR3 sequence: CASSGDRRSYNEQFF. Here the CDR3 DNA reads TGTGCCAGCAGTGGCGACAGGCGCTCCTACAATGAGCAGTTCTTC.

The DNA of the CDR3 is TGTGCCAGCCGGAGCAATCAGCCCCAGCATTTT. Its protein is CASRSNQPQHF. The chain recombines TRBV6-1 with TRBJ1-5; D is unresolved. Looked up from germline, CDR1 is MNHNS and CDR2 is SASEGT. V was clipped by 8 bases and J by 1 base, with 3 bases between them. There are 11 residues in the CDR3.

Here the CDR3 reads CASSLRQGQMNTEAFF. CDR3 coding DNA: TGTGCCAGCAGCCTCAGACAGGGACAGATGAACACTGAAGCTTTCTTT. The chain has TRBV11-2 and TRBJ1-1; TRBD1 agrees at 7 bases. Germline V gene data show CDR1 as SGHAT and CDR2 as FQNNGV. This CDR3 contains 16 residues. After removal of 5 bases from V and 0 bases from J, the junction contained 9 bases not matched to a gene. The whole variable domain, filled in from reference TRBV11-2 and TRBJ1-1, reads EAGVAQSPRYKIIEKRQSVAFWCNPISGHATLYWYQQILGQGPKLLIQFQNNGVVDDSQLPKDRFSAERLKGVDSTLKIQPAKLEDSAVYLCASSLRQGQMNTEAFFGQGTRLTVV.

The count of this clone is one. The V gene is TRBV7-6, the J gene TRBJ2-6; tentatively, D is TRBD1 (6 bases). The CDR3 consists of 16 residues. V dropped 7 bases and J dropped 4 bases, with 17 bases sitting between them. From germline, CDR1 is SGHVS and CDR2 FNYEAQ. The CDR3 reads CASTFYRAQGANVLTF. The DNA for the CDR3 is TGTGCCAGCACCTTTTACAGGGCACAGGGGGCCAACGTCCTGACTTTC.

The genes are TRBV19 and TRBJ2-1, with 7 positions matching TRBD1. CDR1 and CDR2 (germline): LNHDA, SQIVND (reference sequence). The J segment lost 4 bases and the V segment lost 5 bases, leaving 2 bases of the junction unmatched. This CDR3 contains 13 residues. The CDR3 loop reads CASSLGQYNEQFF. CDR3 nucleotides: TGTGCCAGTAGTCTGGGACAGTACAATGAGCAGTTCTTC. Variable domain in full (rest from reference TRBV19 and TRBJ2-1): DGGITQSPKYLFRKEGQNVTLSCEQNLNHDAMYWYRQDPGQGLRLIYYSQIVNDFQKGDIAEGYSVSREKKESFPLTVTSAQKNPTAFYLCASSLGQYNEQFFGPGTRLTVL.

This rearrangement joins TRBV4-3 to TRBJ1-4, with a possible D match to TRBD1 (5 bases). Trimming took 4 bases from V and 8 from J, leaving 17 bases between them. The CDR3 extends over 15 amino acids. Germline V gene data show CDR1 as LGHNA and CDR2 as YSLEER. This chain's CDR3 is CASSLGAGEGEKLFF. In DNA, the CDR3 is TGCGCCAGCAGCCTTGGGGCGGGGGAAGGAGAAAAACTGTTTTTT.

The genes are TRBV10-3 and TRBJ1-2; TRBD1 might be the D (5 bases). CDR1 and CDR2 (germline): ENHRY, SYGVKD. The CDR3 spans 13 residues. Trimming left V 4 bases short and J 4 bases short, with 10 bases between. This CDR3 reads CAISADRSYGYTF. As DNA, the CDR3 is TGTGCCATCAGTGCCGACAGATCCTATGGCTACACCTTC.

This clone showed up just a few times. This chain connects TRBV7-9 to TRBJ2-2, with 7 bases that match TRBD1. The V gene's germline CDR1 is SEHNR and CDR2 FQNEAQ (reference sequence). The CDR3 has 15 amino acids. J was trimmed by 1 base and V by 10 bases; bases with no gene match: 9. The CDR3 sequence: CATRGRGKNTGELFF. The DNA of the CDR3 is TGTGCCACCCGGGGCAGGGGGAAGAACACCGGGGAGCTGTTTTTT.

This sequence joins TRBV11-3 and TRBJ2-2; perhaps TRBD1 as D (6 bases). Germline V gene lookup returns CDR1 SGHNT and CDR2 YENEEA. The CDR3 is 15 residues long. V was shortened by 5 bases and J by 1 base, with 11 bases between the two germline ends. This chain's CDR3 is CASSLRGMNTGELFF. The CDR3 DNA sequence: TGTGCCAGCAGCCTCAGGGGAATGAACACCGGGGAGCTGTTTTTT.

This clone was seen a single time. The rearrangement joins TRBV18 to TRBJ1-4, with D possibly matching TRBD1 (6 bases). The V end was cut by 4 bases, the J end by 0 bases, with 15 bases between. The CDR3 totals 17 residues. The germline V gene encodes CDR1 KGHSH and CDR2 LQKENI. The CDR3 spells CASSRRDKVATNEKLFF. The DNA for the CDR3 is TGTGCCAGCTCACGCCGGGACAAAGTTGCAACTAATGAAAAACTGTTTTTT.

This chain uses TRBV30 with TRBJ2-1; TRBD2 matches at 7 bases. In germline, CDR1 is GTSNPN, CDR2 SVGIG (reference sequence). The CDR3 runs to 14 residues. J was trimmed by 0 bases and V by 4 bases; bases with no gene match: 3. The chain's CDR3 is CAWTSGDSYNEQFF. CDR3 sequence (DNA): TGTGCCTGGACTAGCGGAGACTCCTACAATGAGCAGTTCTTC.

V is TRBV10-3 and J is TRBJ1-2; 10 nucleotides line up with TRBD1. Per germline, CDR1 ENHRY and CDR2 SYGVKD. The ends lost 6 bases at V and 2 bases at J; junction bases unmatched: 6. This CDR3 region has 15 residues. The CDR3 DNA reads as TGTGCCATCAGACCGCGGGACAGGGGAAACTATGGCTACACCTTC. It translates to CAIRPRDRGNYGYTF.

The gene calls are TRBV19 and TRBJ2-7, with a possible D match to TRBD2 (5 bases). From germline, CDR1 is LNHDA and CDR2 SQIVND (reference sequence). Trimming removed 3 bases at V and 3 bases at J, with 12 bases between. The CDR3 sequence is 14 residues long. The chain's CDR3 is CASSMEVASYEQYF. The CDR3 region has the DNA TGTGCCAGTAGTATGGAGGTGGCAAGCTACGAGCAGTACTTC.

V gene TRBV27 combines with J gene TRBJ1-2, with 7 bases lining up with TRBD1. The junction had 4 bases not matched to a gene; V was cut back by 2 bases and J by 4 bases. The germline V gene encodes CDR1 MNHEY and CDR2 SMNVEV (reference sequence). CDR3 size: 14 residues. CDR3: CASSLIPGGYGYTF. The CDR3 nucleotides are TGTGCCAGCAGTTTAATCCCAGGGGGCTATGGCTACACCTTC.

The chain employs TRBV6-5 and TRBJ1-4; tentative D call: TRBD1 (5 bases). The CDR3 contains 15 residues. In germline, CDR1 is MNHEY, CDR2 SVGAGI. The germline V and J ends were trimmed by 4 bases and 4 bases, with 13 bases remaining between them. CDR3 amino acids: CASSFHRSGNEKLFF. The CDR3 coding sequence is TGTGCCAGCAGTTTCCACAGGTCGGGTAATGAAAAACTGTTTTTT.

The chain is built from TRBV18 and TRBJ1-1, with D tentatively TRBD1 (5 bases). This CDR3 region has 17 residues. Trimming shortened V by 4 bases and J by 0 bases, and 18 bases separated the two germline ends. Germline V gene lookup returns CDR1 KGHSH and CDR2 LQKENI. The CDR3 nucleotides are TGTGCCAGCTCACGAGATATTACAGGTTCGGTGAACACTGAAGCTTTCTTT. Protein: CASSRDITGSVNTEAFF.

The rearrangement joins TRBV7-9 to TRBJ2-7, with 11 bases identical to TRBD2. V gave up 4 bases and J gave up 3 bases; unmatched junction bases: 5. The CDR3 extends over 15 amino acids. The germline V gene encodes CDR1 SEHNR and CDR2 FQNEAQ (reference sequence). The CDR3 is CASSWGLAVNYEQYF. For the CDR3, the DNA is TGTGCCAGCAGCTGGGGACTAGCGGTGAACTACGAGCAGTACTTC.

The CDR3 nucleotides are TGTGCCAGCAGCTTGGGCAGTGGTTCACCCCTCCACTTT. It encodes CASSLGSGSPLHF. The chain uses TRBV7-2 and TRBJ1-6; D gene ambiguous. This CDR3 is built from 13 residues. Germline V gene lookup returns CDR1 SGHTA and CDR2 FQGNSA. V was clipped by 3 bases and J by 9 bases, with 9 bases between them. Combining the CDR3 with reference TRBV7-2 and TRBJ1-6 gives the whole variable domain GAGVSQSPSNKVTEKGKDVELRCDPISGHTALYWYRQSLGQGLEFLIYFQGNSAPDKSGLPSDRFSAERTGGSVSTLTIQRTQQEDSAVYLCASSLGSGSPLHFGNGTRLTVT.

The chain combines TRBV7-9 with TRBJ2-3; TRBD2 matches at 11 bases. The germline gives CDR1 SEHNR, CDR2 FQNEAQ (reference sequence). The J segment lost 2 bases and the V segment lost 5 bases, leaving 6 bases of the junction unmatched. The CDR3 has 16 amino acids. The CDR3 here is CASSQTSGAFTDTQYF. CDR3 DNA: TGTGCCAGCAGCCAGACTAGCGGGGCATTCACAGATACGCAGTATTTT.

The CDR3 loop reads CASSLGTRTVPDTQYF. DNA for the CDR3: TGTGCCAGCAGCTTAGGGACCAGGACAGTTCCCGATACGCAGTATTTT. The V and J genes are TRBV11-3 and TRBJ2-3, with D perhaps matching TRBD1 (6 bases). This CDR3 spans 16 amino acids. Germline assignment: CDR1 SGHNT and CDR2 YENEEA. Between the trimmed V and J ends, which lost 1 base and 6 bases, there was a span of 17 bases.

The rearrangement uses TRBV29-1 and TRBJ2-1; the D gene is possibly TRBD2 (6 bases). The CDR3 length is 16 residues. Germline CDR1 and CDR2: SQVTM and ANQGSEA. Trimming left V 4 bases short and J 7 bases short, with 23 bases between. The CDR3 loop reads CSVVGVAGPQTNEQFF. For the CDR3, the DNA is TGCAGCGTTGTGGGGGTGGCGGGACCCCAGACGAATGAGCAGTTCTTC.

The chain joins TRBV9 to TRBJ1-6, with D perhaps TRBD1 (5 bases). The CDR3 is 15 residues long. CDR1 is SGDLS and CDR2 is YYNGEE in the germline V gene. Trimming cost V 0 bases and J 10 bases, with 14 bases left between them. CDR3 sequence reads: CASSVEGQGGSPLHF. CDR3 coding DNA: TGTGCCAGCAGCGTAGAAGGACAAGGAGGGTCACCCCTCCACTTT. The whole variable domain, remainder taken from reference TRBV9 and TRBJ1-6, is DSGVTQTPKHLITATGQRVTLRCSPRSGDLSVYWYQQSLDQGLQFLIQYYNGEERAKGNILERFSAQQFPDLHSELNLSSLELGDSALYFCASSVEGQGGSPLHFGNGTRLTVT.